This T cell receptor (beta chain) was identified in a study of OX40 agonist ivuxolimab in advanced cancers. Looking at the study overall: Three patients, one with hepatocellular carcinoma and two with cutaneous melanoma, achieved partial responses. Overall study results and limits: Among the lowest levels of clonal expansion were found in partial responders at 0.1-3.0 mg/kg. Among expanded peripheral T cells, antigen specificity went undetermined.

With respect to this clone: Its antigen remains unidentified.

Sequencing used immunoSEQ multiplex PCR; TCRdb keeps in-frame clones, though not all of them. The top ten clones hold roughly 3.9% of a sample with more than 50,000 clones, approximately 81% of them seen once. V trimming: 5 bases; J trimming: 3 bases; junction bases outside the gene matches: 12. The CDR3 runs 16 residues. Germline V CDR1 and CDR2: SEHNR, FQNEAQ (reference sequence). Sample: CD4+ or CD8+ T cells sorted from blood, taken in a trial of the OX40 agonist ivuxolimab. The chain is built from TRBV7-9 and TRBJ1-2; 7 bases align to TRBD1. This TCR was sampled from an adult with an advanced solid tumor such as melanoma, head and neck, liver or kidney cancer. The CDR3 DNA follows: TGTGCCAGCAGCCCAGGGGGGACAGCCACCCACTATGGCTACACCTTC. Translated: CASSPGGTATHYGYTF.